This T cell receptor beta chain was documented in a study of T cells in Graves' hyperthyroidism and ophthalmopathy (dated by TCRdb to the late 2010s). Notes on the research overall: A discovery cohort of around 100 patients, 43 with Graves' ophthalmopathy and approximately 55 with stable Graves' hyperthyroidism, was used to find distinguishing TCR V-J signatures. Once sampling was done, hyperthyroidism patients were given methimazole at a starting dose of 30 mg daily, whereas ophthalmopathy patients were given high-dose intravenous methylprednisolone. Whether ophthalmopathy could be predicted prospectively was tested in an independent validation cohort made up of 18 to 20 hyperthyroidism patients plus 17 patients who later progressed to ophthalmopathy. In addition, the study compared T-cell repertoires in thyroid tissue and in blood from roughly six Graves' hyperthyroidism patients. For training and testing, the roughly 97 patients in the discovery cohort were randomly divided in a 7:3 ratio. According to the paper, TCR Vbeta CDR3 sequencing was carried out on over 130 peripheral blood samples, which came from approximately 43 ophthalmopathy, around 74 hyperthyroidism and about 17 progressor patients. Results the study describes overall, beyond this receptor: In validation, the model predicted progression to ophthalmopathy a median of approximately 6.3 months before onset, with about 71% sensitivity and just under 75% specificity. A 13 V-J signature model separated ophthalmopathy from stable hyperthyroidism, with approximately 86% sensitivity and roughly 81% specificity in cross-validation and 80%/75% in testing. No statistical method was used to set the sample size in advance, and investigators knew the group allocation. Most expanded thyroid clonotypes (frequency above 0.001) were also detected in blood, a finding suggesting that blood repertoires may reflect thyroid immune responses.

Amplification of TCR beta CDR3 regions was carried out from RNA transcripts. For the first round of RT-PCR on the TCR CDR3, the HTBI primer set was used together with the Qiagen OneStep RT-PCR kit. The libraries were constructed in a second round of multiplex PCR and then size-selected and purified. Paired-end sequencing of the libraries was performed with 100 bp reads on an Illumina HiSeq2000. Concerning the study's data processing: SOAPnuke was used to process the raw data, removing reads that contained adapters or uncalled bases, had a mean Phred below 15, or lacked an exact match to the constant primer or identifier. High-quality paired reads were merged with COPE v1.2.5, and unique nucleotide sequences were defined as clonotypes. MiTCR v1.1 was used to align the clonotypes against IMGT TRBV, TRBD and TRBJ reference segments. Only V-J combinations with frequency above 0.0001, covering 99% to 99.2% of repertoires, were analysed. A TCS score was defined as the ratio of F50 (clonal expansion) to E x V (chaos), with BLOSUM62-based TCRdist applied between CDR3 peptides within each V-J. Welch's t-statistics and random forest reduced some 510 V-J features to under 15, which were used in a naive Bayes classifier (R e1071). The similarity between thyroid and blood repertoires was quantified using the Morisita-Horn index. TCRdb passed the public sequencing reads through fastp at Q25 and MiXCR, retaining productive beta sequences. Rows merge per CDR3 protein into single entries with the most common DNA and genes. The authors' filters were not applied to this entry. Here the sample has hundreds of thousands of distinct CDR3 sequences; just under 45% occur a single time. Under 8.5% of the sample goes to the ten largest clones.

In the case of this clonotype: Its binding antigen is unknown. Base qualities are not provided; no much larger clone lies one nucleotide away.

Any patient with an uncontrolled infection, another autoimmune disease, pregnancy or lactation was excluded. Clinical symptoms, serum thyroxine and TRAb, thyroid ultrasound, and orbital computed tomography formed the basis for the diagnoses. Trizol reagent was used to extract total RNA, and RNA quality was then checked on an Agilent 2100 Bioanalyzer. The CDR3, cysteine through phenylalanine, is 17 amino acids long. This entry keeps only the CDR3 DNA: 51 bases, framed from base 1. According to the germline V gene, CDR1 reads SNHLY and CDR2 reads FYNNEI. Compared with germline, V lacks 5 bases and J lacks 0 bases; bases without a gene match: 12.

The chain was built from TRBV2 and TRBJ2-5; TRBD2 aligns with 7 central bases. Sequencing was performed on peripheral blood or thyroid tissue (not recorded which). The sequence was obtained from an adult man with Graves' disease, either hyperthyroidism or ophthalmopathy (not recorded which). The CDR3 protein: CASSRASGETNQETQYF. The DNA sequence is given as TGTGCCAGCAGTAGAGCGAGCGGGGAGACTAACCAAGAGACCCAGTACTTC.